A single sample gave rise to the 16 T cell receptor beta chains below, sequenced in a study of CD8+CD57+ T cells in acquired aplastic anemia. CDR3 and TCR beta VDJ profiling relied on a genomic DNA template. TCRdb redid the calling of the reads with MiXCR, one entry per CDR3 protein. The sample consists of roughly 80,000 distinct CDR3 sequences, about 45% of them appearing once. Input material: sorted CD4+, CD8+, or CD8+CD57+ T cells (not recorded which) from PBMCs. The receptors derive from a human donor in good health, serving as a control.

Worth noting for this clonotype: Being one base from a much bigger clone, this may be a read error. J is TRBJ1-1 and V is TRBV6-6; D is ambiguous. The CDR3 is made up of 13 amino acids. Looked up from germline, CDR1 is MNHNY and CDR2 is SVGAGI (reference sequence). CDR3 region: CASSYSPTTEALF. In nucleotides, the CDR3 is TGTGCCAGCAGTTACAGTCCGACAACTGAAGCTCTCTTT.

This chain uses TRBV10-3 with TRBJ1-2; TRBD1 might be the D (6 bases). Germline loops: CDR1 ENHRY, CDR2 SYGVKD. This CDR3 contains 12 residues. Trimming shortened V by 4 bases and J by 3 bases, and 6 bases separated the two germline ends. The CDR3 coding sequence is TGTGCCATCAGTGGGACAGACTATGGCTACACCTTC. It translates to CAISGTDYGYTF.

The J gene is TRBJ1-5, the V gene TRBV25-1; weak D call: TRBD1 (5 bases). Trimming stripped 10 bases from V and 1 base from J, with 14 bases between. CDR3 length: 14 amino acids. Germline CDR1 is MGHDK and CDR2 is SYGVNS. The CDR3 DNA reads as TGTGCCACCTCCCCCCGGGACAGCAATCAGCCCCAGCATTTT. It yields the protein CATSPRDSNQPQHF.

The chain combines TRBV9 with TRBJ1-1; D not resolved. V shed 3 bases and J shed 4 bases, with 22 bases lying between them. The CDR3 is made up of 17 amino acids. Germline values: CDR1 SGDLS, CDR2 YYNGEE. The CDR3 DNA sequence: TGTGCCAGCAGCGCGATAACCCGGGCCCTACGGGGCACTGAAGCTTTCTTT. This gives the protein CASSAITRALRGTEAFF.

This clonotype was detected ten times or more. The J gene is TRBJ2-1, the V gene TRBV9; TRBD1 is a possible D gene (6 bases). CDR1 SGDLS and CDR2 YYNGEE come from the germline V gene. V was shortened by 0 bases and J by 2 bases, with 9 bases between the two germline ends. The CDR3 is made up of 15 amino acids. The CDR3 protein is CASSVEGGPYNEQFF. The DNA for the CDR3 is TGTGCCAGCAGCGTAGAAGGGGGTCCCTACAATGAGCAGTTCTTC.

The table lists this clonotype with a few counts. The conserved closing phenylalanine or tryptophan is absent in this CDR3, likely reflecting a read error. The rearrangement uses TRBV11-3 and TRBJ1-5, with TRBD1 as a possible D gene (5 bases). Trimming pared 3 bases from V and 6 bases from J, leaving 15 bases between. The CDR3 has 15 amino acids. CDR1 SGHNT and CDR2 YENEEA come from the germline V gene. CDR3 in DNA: TGTGCCAGCAGCTTGGGAGGGGTAGGTGGTCAGCCCCAGCATCTT. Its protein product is CASSLGGVGGQPQHL.

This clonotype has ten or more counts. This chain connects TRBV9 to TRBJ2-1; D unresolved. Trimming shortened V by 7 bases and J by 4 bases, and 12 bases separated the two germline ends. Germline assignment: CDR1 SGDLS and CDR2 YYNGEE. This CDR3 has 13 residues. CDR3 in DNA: TGTGCCAGCCAGGCTCCCCTTTACAATGAGCAGTTCTTC. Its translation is CASQAPLYNEQFF.

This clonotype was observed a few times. DNA of the CDR3: TGCGCCAGCAGCCAAGCGGTTCCGGGACAACCCCGGGACGAGCAGTACTTC. Its translation: CASSQAVPGQPRDEQYF. This rearrangement joins TRBV4-1 to TRBJ2-7, with a weak D call TRBD1 (6 bases). This CDR3 is built from 17 residues. Between the trimmed V and J ends, which lost 1 base and 5 bases, there was a span of 21 bases. Germline V gives CDR1 MGHRA, CDR2 YSYEKL.

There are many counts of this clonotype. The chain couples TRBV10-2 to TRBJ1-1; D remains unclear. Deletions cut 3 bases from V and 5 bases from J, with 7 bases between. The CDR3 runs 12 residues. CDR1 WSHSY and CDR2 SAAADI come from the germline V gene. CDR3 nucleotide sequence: TGCGCCAGCAGTGAAGGTCGGACTGAAGCTTTCTTT. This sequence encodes CASSEGRTEAFF.

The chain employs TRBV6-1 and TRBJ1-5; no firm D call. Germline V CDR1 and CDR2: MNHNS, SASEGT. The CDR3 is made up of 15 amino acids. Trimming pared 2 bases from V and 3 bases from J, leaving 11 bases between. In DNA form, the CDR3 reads TGTGCCAGCAGTGAATCGGCCGACAACAATCAGCCCCAGCATTTT. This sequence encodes CASSESADNNQPQHF.

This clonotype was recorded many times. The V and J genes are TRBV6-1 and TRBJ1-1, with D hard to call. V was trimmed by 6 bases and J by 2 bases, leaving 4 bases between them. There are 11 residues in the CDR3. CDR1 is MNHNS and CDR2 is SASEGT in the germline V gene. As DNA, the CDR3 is TGTGCCAGCAGGATAAACACTGAAGCTTTCTTT. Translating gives CASRINTEAFF.

Here the CDR3 DNA reads TGTGCCAGCAGCCTCCTAGCGGGGGCCCCACAGGAGCAGTTCTTC. Its protein product is CASSLLAGAPQEQFF. The J gene is TRBJ2-1, the V gene TRBV6-1; 10 positions agree with TRBD2. CDR1 is MNHNS, CDR2 SASEGT, per germline. CDR3 length: 15 residues. J was trimmed by 10 bases and V by 6 bases; bases with no gene match: 12.

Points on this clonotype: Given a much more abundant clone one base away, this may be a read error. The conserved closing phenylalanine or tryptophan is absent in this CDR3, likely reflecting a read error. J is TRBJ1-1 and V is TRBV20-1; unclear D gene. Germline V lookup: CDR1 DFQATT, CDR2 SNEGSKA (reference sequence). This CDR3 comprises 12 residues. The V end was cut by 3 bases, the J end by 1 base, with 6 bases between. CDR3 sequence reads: CSASRANTEAFI. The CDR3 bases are TGCAGTGCTAGTCGCGCGAACACTGAAGCTTTCATT.

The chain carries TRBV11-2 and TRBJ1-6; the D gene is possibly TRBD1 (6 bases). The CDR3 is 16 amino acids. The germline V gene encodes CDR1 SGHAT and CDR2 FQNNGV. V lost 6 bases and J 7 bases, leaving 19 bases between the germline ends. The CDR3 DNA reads TGTGCCAGCAGGTTGGGACAATACCGTGGGAATTCACCCCTCCACTTT. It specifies CASRLGQYRGNSPLHF.

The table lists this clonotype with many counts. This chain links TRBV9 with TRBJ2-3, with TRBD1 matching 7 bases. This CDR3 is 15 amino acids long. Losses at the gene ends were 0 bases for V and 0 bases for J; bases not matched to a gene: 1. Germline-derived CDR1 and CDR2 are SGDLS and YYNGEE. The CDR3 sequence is CASSVGGQSTDTQYF. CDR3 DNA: TGTGCCAGCAGCGTAGGGGGACAGAGCACAGATACGCAGTATTTT.

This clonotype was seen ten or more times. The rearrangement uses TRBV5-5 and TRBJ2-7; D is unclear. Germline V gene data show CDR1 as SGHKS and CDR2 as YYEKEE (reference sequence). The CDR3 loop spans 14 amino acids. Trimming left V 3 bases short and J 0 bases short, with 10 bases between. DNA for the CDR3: TGTGCCAGCAGCTCGGACGTCCTCTCCTACGAGCAGTACTTC. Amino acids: CASSSDVLSYEQYF.